The sequence of this TCR beta chain was determined in a study of blood T cells in healthy people across ages. Findings and caveats of the study: One million T cells yielded diversity estimates that were considered underestimates. Observed TCR beta diversity showed a strong correlation with the percentage of naive T cells as measured by flow cytometry.

The J segment lost 4 bases and the V segment lost 0 bases, leaving 3 bases of the junction unmatched. The CDR3 has 16 amino acids. Germline lookup yields CDR1 LGHNA and CDR2 YNFKEQ. A word on this clonotype: Antigen specificity is unknown.

Primed by a sample-barcoded 5' primer and a J-beta primer mix, a second PCR proceeded for about 6 to 12 cycles. TCRdb re-called the 5' RACE reads through MiXCR, storing one row per CDR3 protein. The table lists around 1,000,000 distinct CDR3 sequences, around two fifths of them singletons. This receptor was obtained from a man aged 18-30 years in good health. Sequenced material: blood. The chain carries TRBV4-2 and TRBJ2-3; 11 bases align to TRBD1. CDR3 sequence reads: CASSQEAGQGADTQYF. CDR3 nucleotides: TGTGCCAGCAGCCAAGAAGCGGGACAGGGGGCAGATACGCAGTATTTT.